The following is a TCR beta chain sequence with its context. Its antigen is currently unknown. The CDR3 contains 16 residues. Germline CDR1 reads LGHNA; CDR2 reads YSLEER. V was trimmed by 0 bases and J by 5 bases, leaving 16 bases between them. These data come from a study of shared clonotypes between healthy human individuals. General study points: Clonotype sharing levels among donors were expected to vary with sequencing depth.

For each subset, genomic DNA was distributed in equal portions over several immunoSEQ plates. Sequencing used immunoSEQ multiplex PCR; TCRdb keeps in-frame clones, though not all of them. The profile covers 850,000 to 1,100,000 clones, with about 72% appearing a single time and roughly 0.83% taken by the ten largest. CD4+ cells underwent separation, giving CD45RA+ naive and CD45RA-negative memory subsets. This sequence joins TRBV4-3 and TRBJ1-2, with D maybe TRBD1 (6 bases). Material for sequencing was memory CD4+ T cells from PBMCs. As to subset: CD45RA-negative fraction. The clonotype was recovered from a man aged 18 to 29 in good health. Some clones in this sample may be carry-over from other donors' samples. CDR3 nucleotides: TGCGCCAGCAGCCAAGAACAGGGCAGGGCGATTTATGGCTACACCTTC. Its protein product is CASSQEQGRAIYGYTF.